What follows are 18 T cell receptor beta chains derived from one specimen sequenced in a study of shared T cell receptors in the human thymus. The protocol was immunoSEQ multiplex PCR, while the TCRdb copy is restricted to in-frame clones and leaves out a portion. The sample contains around 340,000 clones, around 95% of which appear only once. Sample: thymocytes. Receptors originate from a human donor.

Details on this clone: The identical CDR3 is also encoded by other nucleotide sequences in the sample. V is TRBV20-1 and J is TRBJ2-7; D is unclear. This CDR3 comprises 11 residues. The germline gives CDR1 DFQATT, CDR2 SNEGSKA (reference sequence). Trimming pared 1 base from V and 2 bases from J, leaving 3 bases between. In nucleotides, the CDR3 is TGCAGTGCTAGAGCGGCCTACGAGCAGTACTTC. This translates into CSARAAYEQYF.

In this sample, this clone turned up once. The chain links TRBV7-2 to TRBJ2-1, with 7 bases identical to TRBD1. CDR1 is SGHTA, CDR2 FQGNSA, per germline. V trimming: 5 bases; J trimming: 14 bases; junction bases outside the gene matches: 6. CDR3 length: 11 amino acids. The CDR3 nucleotides are TGTGCCAGCAGCATGCGACAGGGTAAGTTCTTC. Translated: CASSMRQGKFF.

This chain links TRBV30 with TRBJ2-2; D not resolved. The CDR3 runs 13 residues. Trimming took 3 bases from V and 4 from J, leaving 9 bases between them. CDR1 is GTSNPN and CDR2 is SVGIG in the germline V gene (reference sequence). CDR3 sequence: CAWSPRFTGELFF. In DNA form, the CDR3 reads TGTGCCTGGAGCCCGAGGTTCACCGGGGAGCTGTTTTTT.

The rearrangement uses TRBV11-1 and TRBJ2-1; D ambiguous. In germline, CDR1 is SGHAT, CDR2 FQDESV (reference sequence). The CDR3 is made up of 17 amino acids. V lost 5 bases to trimming and J lost 3 bases, with 20 bases between them. CDR3 in amino acids: CASSPMRTAFVYNEQFF. In nucleotides, the CDR3 is TGTGCCAGCAGCCCCATGAGGACCGCTTTTGTCTACAATGAGCAGTTCTTC.

V and J are TRBV28 and TRBJ2-5; no clear D. The CDR3 is made up of 15 amino acids. Germline V gene data show CDR1 as MDHEN and CDR2 as SYDVKM. V lost 7 bases, J lost 2 bases, and 17 bases lay in between. The CDR3 sequence is CASKLRTGGQETQYF. The CDR3 region has the DNA TGTGCCAGCAAACTAAGGACGGGTGGGCAAGAGACCCAGTACTTC.

The chain couples TRBV28 to TRBJ2-7; TRBD2 matches 15 bases. The J segment lost 7 bases and the V segment lost 5 bases, leaving 6 bases of the junction unmatched. Germline CDR1 MDHEN, CDR2 SYDVKM. CDR3 length: 15 residues. CDR3 region: CASSPGTSGRREQYF. CDR3 DNA sequence: TGTGCCAGCAGTCCCGGGACTAGCGGGAGGAGGGAGCAGTACTTC.

The V and J genes are TRBV4-1 and TRBJ2-7; D gene uncertain. The CDR3 sequence is 16 residues long. V was cut by 5 bases and J by 5 bases, with 22 bases left in between. In germline, CDR1 is MGHRA, CDR2 YSYEKL. CDR3 residues: CASSASIRSLNDEQYF. The CDR3 region has the DNA TGCGCCAGCAGCGCATCGATCCGATCCTTAAATGACGAGCAGTACTTC.

This chain uses TRBV20-1 with TRBJ2-7; D may be TRBD1 (6 bases). Trimming stripped 6 bases from V and 6 bases from J, with 12 bases between. Germline CDR1 is DFQATT and CDR2 is SNEGSKA (reference sequence). The CDR3 length is 11 residues. CDR3 in amino acids: CSATTGREQYF. CDR3 nucleotides: TGCAGTGCCACAACAGGGCGCGAGCAGTACTTC.

This clone has just one count. The chain recombines TRBV6-4 with TRBJ2-7; TRBD2 is a possible D gene (5 bases). V was trimmed by 0 bases and J by 5 bases, leaving 17 bases between them. The length of the CDR3 is 16 residues. Germline lookup yields CDR1 MRHNA and CDR2 SNTAGT. CDR3 amino acids: CASSDSIRGAIHEQYF. The CDR3 DNA reads TGTGCCAGCAGTGACTCGATTCGGGGTGCGATACACGAGCAGTACTTC.

The chain uses TRBV28 and TRBJ2-5; 11 nucleotides agree with TRBD1. Matching the DNA end better, TRBJ2-7 makes the J call doubtful. Germline values: CDR1 MDHEN, CDR2 SYDVKM. This CDR3 is built from 13 residues. The CDR3 sequence: CASSQDRGREQYF. Here the CDR3 DNA reads TGTGCCAGCAGCCAGGACAGGGGGCGCGAGCAGTACTTC.

This clone was counted once. The chain's CDR3 is CASSMGSGLGANVLTF. In DNA form, the CDR3 reads TGTGCCAGTAGTATGGGGTCAGGGCTGGGGGCCAACGTCCTGACTTTC. The chain is built from TRBV19 and TRBJ2-6, with a tentative D call TRBD1 (5 bases). This CDR3 contains 16 residues. The V and J ends lost 3 bases and 4 bases respectively, with 13 bases between them. The germline V gene encodes CDR1 LNHDA and CDR2 SQIVND (reference sequence). Full variable domain (missing parts from reference TRBV19 and TRBJ2-6): DGGITQSPKYLFRKEGQNVTLSCEQNLNHDAMYWYRQDPGQGLRLIYYSQIVNDFQKGDIAEGYSVSREKKESFPLTVTSAQKNPTAFYLCASSMGSGLGANVLTFGAGSRLTVL.

In this sample, this clone turned up once. The chain couples TRBV9 to TRBJ2-1; D is undetermined. Deletions cut 4 bases from V and 6 bases from J, with 8 bases between. This CDR3 contains 12 residues. Germline V gene data show CDR1 as SGDLS and CDR2 as YYNGEE. In nucleotides, the CDR3 is TGTGCCAGCAGCTCAAGTCGCAATGAGCAGTTCTTC. It yields the protein CASSSSRNEQFF.

The chain recombines TRBV27 with TRBJ1-5; possible D gene TRBD1, 6 bases. Trimming pared 11 bases from V and 2 bases from J, leaving 13 bases between. Per germline, CDR1 MNHEY and CDR2 SMNVEV (reference sequence). The CDR3 covers 13 residues. CDR3 protein: CAGGGQGNQPQHF. The CDR3 nucleotides are TGTGCCGGGGGGGGGCAGGGCAATCAGCCCCAGCATTTT.

This clone was detected once. The chain uses TRBV11-3 and TRBJ2-3; 9 nucleotides match TRBD2. CDR1 SGHNT and CDR2 YENEEA come from the germline V gene. This CDR3 has 15 residues. Trimming removed 5 bases from V and 0 bases from J; junction bases left unmatched: 3. The CDR3: CASSPTSGSTDTQYF. CDR3 nucleotide sequence: TGTGCCAGCAGCCCTACTAGCGGGAGCACAGATACGCAGTATTTT.

J is TRBJ1-3 and V is TRBV11-3; D is unresolved. The V end was cut by 2 bases, the J end by 4 bases, with 9 bases between. Germline-derived CDR1 and CDR2 are SGHNT and YENEEA. This CDR3 is built from 14 residues. CDR3 in DNA: TGTGCCAGCAGCTTATCCAAAGAAGGAAACACCATATATTTT. This sequence encodes CASSLSKEGNTIYF.

As regards this clone: This sample includes further DNA sequences coding for the same CDR3. The V gene is TRBV5-1, the J gene TRBJ1-1; D uncertain. The CDR3 covers 12 residues. V lost 0 bases to trimming and J lost 4 bases, with 4 bases between them. Germline-derived CDR1 and CDR2 are SGHRS and YFSETQ. CDR3 coding DNA: TGCGCCAGCAGCTTGGAGGGCACTGAAGCTTTCTTT. It codes for CASSLEGTEAFF.

The chain joins TRBV25-1 to TRBJ2-7; D gene ambiguous. The germline V gene has CDR1 MGHDK and CDR2 SYGVNS. The CDR3 covers 14 residues. Trimming removed 8 bases at V and 1 base at J, with 15 bases between. The CDR3 spells CASSFGGGSYEQYF. The CDR3 bases are TGTGCCAGCTCCTTCGGCGGCGGTTCCTACGAGCAGTACTTC.

The chain combines TRBV7-3 with TRBJ2-1, with 11 bases lining up with TRBD2. Germline CDR1 reads SGHTA; CDR2 reads FQGTGA. This CDR3 is 18 amino acids long. With V trimmed by 5 bases and J by 4 bases, 13 bases remained unmatched. The CDR3 nucleotides read TGTGCCAGCAGCCCTAAGAAAGGGGGGACTAGCGGTTACAATGAGCAGTTCTTC. Its protein is CASSPKKGGTSGYNEQFF. The complete variable domain, with remaining parts taken from reference TRBV7-3 and TRBJ2-1, reads GAGVSQTPSNKVTEKGKYVELRCDPISGHTALYWYRQSLGQGPEFLIYFQGTGAADDSGLPNDRFFAVRPEGSVSTLKIQRTERGDSAVYLCASSPKKGGTSGYNEQFFGPGTRLTVL.